The 11 T cell receptor beta chains below come from one sample, sequenced in a study of blood T cell repertoires in COVID-19. The method was immunoSEQ multiplex PCR; TCRdb's version includes in-frame clones alone and lacks a portion of them. The repertoire holds 130,000 or so clones, approximately 90% seen once, with roughly 2.2% in the top ten. Sequencing was carried out using peripheral blood. The origin of the receptors is a man aged 65 to 79 with active COVID-19.

The chain combines TRBV28 with TRBJ1-5; possibly TRBD1 for D (5 bases). V was trimmed by 4 bases and J by 4 bases, leaving 20 bases between them. The CDR3 runs to 17 residues. Germline CDR1 MDHEN, CDR2 SYDVKM. Here the CDR3 DNA reads TGTGCCAGCAGTTCATCTTGGGGAGGGGTCGGGAATCAGCCCCAGCATTTT. It encodes CASSSSWGGVGNQPQHF.

The rearrangement uses TRBV6-5 and TRBJ2-2, with TRBD2 identical over 9 bases. Germline-derived CDR1 and CDR2 are MNHEY and SVGAGI. The CDR3 is 14 residues long. The J segment lost 2 bases and the V segment lost 7 bases, leaving 2 bases of the junction unmatched. The CDR3: CASNSGSNTGELFF. DNA for the CDR3: TGTGCCAGCAATAGCGGGAGTAACACCGGGGAGCTGTTTTTT.

The gene calls are TRBV19 and TRBJ2-1, with 15 positions matching TRBD2. The CDR3 is 15 amino acids. The trim removed 3 bases at V and 9 bases at J, leaving 3 bases unmatched. Germline V CDR1 and CDR2: LNHDA, SQIVND (reference sequence). The DNA for the CDR3 is TGTGCCAGTAGTATTGAGGGACTAGCGGGGGGTGAGCAGTTCTTC. The encoded protein is CASSIEGLAGGEQFF.

This clone appeared once. This rearrangement joins TRBV4-3 to TRBJ1-1, with a possible D match to TRBD1 (6 bases). The CDR3 contains 13 residues. Trimming pared 5 bases from V and 7 bases from J, leaving 14 bases between. Looked up from germline, CDR1 is LGHNA and CDR2 is YSLEER. The CDR3 here is CASSGGREGEAFF. The DNA for the CDR3 is TGCGCCAGCAGCGGGGGCCGGGAGGGTGAAGCTTTCTTT.

This clone has a handful of counts. CDR3 sequence: CASSLTGTPNTGELFF. CDR3 in DNA: TGTGCCAGCAGCTTGACCGGGACACCGAACACCGGGGAGCTGTTTTTT. The chain carries TRBV5-5 and TRBJ2-2, with D possibly matching TRBD1 (6 bases). CDR1 SGHKS and CDR2 YYEKEE come from the germline V gene (reference sequence). CDR3 length: 16 amino acids. Trimming removed 1 base at V and 0 bases at J, with 10 bases between.

This chain links TRBV18 with TRBJ2-5; a possible D gene is TRBD2 (5 bases). V was shortened by 2 bases and J by 4 bases, with 11 bases between the two germline ends. CDR3 length equals 14 residues. The germline V gene encodes CDR1 KGHSH and CDR2 LQKENI. CDR3 loop: CASSPGELGETQYF. CDR3 bases: TGTGCCAGCTCACCAGGGGAGTTGGGAGAGACCCAGTACTTC.

This chain joins TRBV7-9 and TRBJ1-4; TRBD1 matches 7 bases. Trimming cost V 5 bases and J 7 bases; bases outside gene matches: 10. The CDR3 length is 15 residues. Germline V gene data show CDR1 as SEHNR and CDR2 as FQNEAQ (reference sequence). The CDR3 region has the DNA TGTGCCAGCAGCCGACAGGGTTCTGCGGCTGAAAAACTGTTTTTT. This encodes CASSRQGSAAEKLFF.

The CDR3 coding sequence is TGTGCCAGCAGCCCCAGCCAGGGATACAATGAGCAGTTCTTC. Translating it yields CASSPSQGYNEQFF. The V call is TRBV7-2, the J call TRBJ2-1; maybe TRBD1 (5 bases). V lost 5 bases and J lost 4, with 12 bases in between. This CDR3 region has 14 residues. Germline V gives CDR1 SGHTA, CDR2 FQGNSA. Drawing the rest from reference TRBV7-2 and TRBJ2-1, the complete variable domain is GAGVSQSPSNKVTEKGKDVELRCDPISGHTALYWYRQSLGQGLEFLIYFQGNSAPDKSGLPSDRFSAERTGGSVSTLTIQRTQQEDSAVYLCASSPSQGYNEQFFGPGTRLTVL.

CDR3 DNA: TGTGCCAGCTCACACAGCTATGGCTACACCTTC. Amino acids: CASSHSYGYTF. The rearrangement joins TRBV18 to TRBJ1-2, with no clear D. Germline V lookup: CDR1 KGHSH, CDR2 LQKENI. Trimming pared 4 bases from V and 4 bases from J, leaving 4 bases between. The CDR3 runs 11 residues.

A single count supports this clone. The chain has TRBV7-9 and TRBJ2-6, with TRBD2 as a possible D gene (6 bases). Germline V gives CDR1 SEHNR, CDR2 FQNEAQ (reference sequence). This CDR3 has 17 amino acids. Between the trimmed V and J ends, which lost 2 bases and 2 bases, there was a span of 13 bases. The CDR3 nucleotides are TGTGCCAGCAGCTTAAGGAGGGTAACTACTGGGGCCAACGTCCTGACTTTC. It is translated as CASSLRRVTTGANVLTF.

This clone was counted a single time. The V and J genes are TRBV7-3 and TRBJ1-5; D not resolved. CDR1 SGHTA and CDR2 FQGTGA come from the germline V gene. V lost 3 bases and J lost 11, with 8 bases in between. The CDR3 runs to 11 residues. CDR3 DNA sequence: TGTGCCAGCAGCTTGGTCCAGACCCAGCATTTT. Its protein product is CASSLVQTQHF.